This is a list of T cell receptor beta chains from one sample in a study of T cell changes during pregnancy in multiple sclerosis. Sequenced by immunoSEQ multiplex PCR; TCRdb stores in-frame clones only, minus some. Among about 50,000 clones listed, 85% to 90% were seen once. The sample here was peripheral blood, taken after pregnancy. These receptors all stem from a female donor in good health, enrolled as a control in a pregnancy study. The CDR3 runs from the conserved cysteine through the conserved F or W. D genes are given only for firm matches. A clone size is listed for some rows: how often the clone was seen (once, few, many), or a class if it is expanded.

length: 14
V: TRBV6-1
D: TRBD1
J: TRBJ1-3
size: -
DNA: TGTGCCAGCAGTGGCCTGACAGGGGGAAACACCATATATTTT
CDR3: CASSGLTGGNTIYF

length: 13
V: TRBV28
D: -
J: TRBJ1-1
size: few
DNA: TGTGCCAGCAGTCCGCAGCAGGGCGCTGAAGCTTTCTTT
CDR3: CASSPQQGAEAFF

length: 15
V: TRBV11-2
D: -
J: TRBJ2-3
size: -
DNA: TGTGCCAGCAGGCGCTGGACAGCTAGCACAGATACGCAGTATTTT
CDR3: CASRRWTASTDTQYF

length: 15
V: TRBV19
D: TRBD1
J: TRBJ1-2
size: -
DNA: TGTGCCAGTAGTGGTACAGGGGAACCGAACTATGGCTACACCTTC
CDR3: CASSGTGEPNYGYTF

length: 16
V: TRBV5-1
D: TRBD2
J: TRBJ2-3
size: -
DNA: TGCGCCAGCAGGGGTGGACTAGCGGTTCCCACAGATACGCAGTATTTT
CDR3: CASRGGLAVPTDTQYF

length: 14
V: TRBV7-9
D: -
J: TRBJ1-5
size: -
DNA: TGTGCCAGCAGCTTAGAGGAGAATAAGTGGATTCTGCATTTT
CDR3: CASSLEENKWILHF

length: 14
V: TRBV11-2
D: -
J: TRBJ2-2
size: -
DNA: TGTGCCAGCACCCTGGGGAGCCCCACCGGGGAGCTGTTTTTT
CDR3: CASTLGSPTGELFF

length: 14
V: TRBV7-6
D: -
J: TRBJ1-5
size: -
DNA: TGTGCCAGCAGCTTAATGACAGGTTCTCAGCCCCAGCATTTT
CDR3: CASSLMTGSQPQHF

length: 12
V: TRBV29-1
D: TRBD1
J: TRBJ2-7
size: -
DNA: TGCAGCGTCCAGGGGGCGCCCAACGAGCAGTACTTC
CDR3: CSVQGAPNEQYF

length: 13
V: TRBV4-2
D: TRBD1
J: TRBJ2-7
size: once
DNA: TGTGCCAGCAGCCGGGACAGGACCTACGAGCAGTACTTC
CDR3: CASSRDRTYEQYF

length: 14
V: TRBV10-2
D: -
J: TRBJ1-4
size: -
DNA: TGCGCCAGCAGTGCGGACATGGTTAATGAAAAACTGTTTTTT
CDR3: CASSADMVNEKLFF

length: 14
V: TRBV11-1
D: -
J: TRBJ2-3
size: -
DNA: TGTGCCAGCAGCTCCCGGCAGGGTGCAGATACGCAGTATTTT
CDR3: CASSSRQGADTQYF

length: 13
V: TRBV6-1
D: TRBD1
J: TRBJ2-5
size: -
DNA: TGTGCCAGCAGTGCGACAGGGCGGGAGACCCAGTACTTC
CDR3: CASSATGRETQYF

length: 15
V: TRBV9
D: TRBD2
J: TRBJ2-5
size: -
DNA: TGTGCCAGCAGCGTACTGGGGGAGGGCCCGGAGACCCAGTACTTC
CDR3: CASSVLGEGPETQYF

length: 14
V: TRBV15
D: -
J: TRBJ2-2
size: -
DNA: TGTGCCACCAGCTGGAAAGACATCACCGGGGAGCTGTTTTTT
CDR3: CATSWKDITGELFF

length: 14
V: TRBV11-1
D: -
J: TRBJ1-5
size: -
DNA: TGTGCCAGCAGCCCAGGGCCAGGCAATCAGCCCCAGCATTTT
CDR3: CASSPGPGNQPQHF

length: 14
V: TRBV27
D: -
J: TRBJ2-1
size: -
DNA: TGTGCCAGCACTCAGTTTGGACTGTACAATGAGCAGTTCTTC
CDR3: CASTQFGLYNEQFF

length: 13
V: TRBV7-3
D: -
J: TRBJ1-6
size: -
DNA: TGTGCCAGCAGCTTAGCAGCGGGTTCACCCCTCCACTTT
CDR3: CASSLAAGSPLHF

length: 15
V: TRBV7-7
D: -
J: TRBJ2-5
size: -
DNA: TGTGCCAGCAGCTTACTGTTGGCCTTAGGGGGGACCCAGTACTTC
CDR3: CASSLLLALGGTQYF

length: 15
V: TRBV7-9
D: TRBD2
J: TRBJ2-7
size: -
DNA: TGTGCCAGCAGCACCCCGACTAGCGGGGTCTACGAGCAGTACTTC
CDR3: CASSTPTSGVYEQYF

length: 15
V: TRBV7-2
D: TRBD2
J: TRBJ2-2
size: -
DNA: TGTGCCAGCAGCTCGACCATAGCGGGTACCGGGGAGCTGTTTTTT
CDR3: CASSSTIAGTGELFF

length: 14
V: TRBV25-1
D: TRBD2
J: TRBJ2-7
size: -
DNA: TGTGCCAGCAGTGGGAGCGGGGGCCCAGGTGAGCAGTACTTC
CDR3: CASSGSGGPGEQYF

length: 14
V: TRBV30
D: -
J: TRBJ1-1
size: -
DNA: TGTGCCTGGAGTAGTTCCCCAGGGTTTCGGGAAGCTTTCTTT
CDR3: CAWSSSPGFREAFF

length: 14
V: TRBV7-3
D: TRBD2
J: TRBJ2-1
size: -
DNA: TGTGCCAGCAGCTTAGCGGGAGAGGGCAATGAGCAGTTCTTC
CDR3: CASSLAGEGNEQFF

length: 15
V: TRBV5-1
D: -
J: TRBJ2-5
size: -
DNA: TGCGCCAGCAGCTTGGAGGCCCCAGGCCAAGAGACCCAGTACTTC
CDR3: CASSLEAPGQETQYF

length: 13
V: TRBV7-7
D: -
J: TRBJ2-5
size: -
DNA: TGTGCCAGCAGCCGCGGTGCAGGAGGGACCCAGTACTTC
CDR3: CASSRGAGGTQYF